One and the same sample provided the 29 T cell receptor beta chains below, sequenced in a study of tumor-infiltrating lymphocytes in oesophageal squamous cell carcinoma. A single record per CDR3 protein comes from TCRdb applying MiXCR to the PCR reads. Among roughly 15,000 distinct CDR3 sequences, roughly half were seen once, and the ten largest hold 12% to 15%. Sequenced: blood. The receptors here all came from a male donor with esophageal squamous cell carcinoma.

On this clonotype itself: At one end, the junction sequence differs from germline, possibly due to a read error. The chain recombines TRBV9 with TRBJ1-1; 7 positions agree with TRBD1. CDR3 size: 16 residues. Germline V gives CDR1 SGDLS, CDR2 YYNGEE. The CDR3 sequence: CTSSVTGDGANTEAFF. The CDR3 nucleotides are TGTACCAGCAGCGTCACAGGGGACGGTGCGAACACTGAAGCTTTCTTT.

This rearrangement joins TRBV19 to TRBJ1-6; TRBD1 is a possible D gene (5 bases). The CDR3 contains 16 residues. CDR1 is LNHDA, CDR2 SQIVND, per germline (reference sequence). Deletions cut 5 bases from V and 6 bases from J, with 17 bases between. CDR3 in amino acids: CASSAQMGRINSPLHF. The DNA of the CDR3 is TGTGCCAGTAGTGCACAAATGGGACGAATTAATTCACCCCTCCACTTT.

The J gene is TRBJ2-1, the V gene TRBV20-1; TRBD2 aligns across 9 bases. The CDR3 has 14 amino acids. Germline V lookup: CDR1 DFQATT, CDR2 SNEGSKA (reference sequence). V lost 3 bases and J lost 3; bases outside the gene matches: 3. The CDR3 loop reads CSASSGSFYNEQFF. Here the CDR3 DNA reads TGCAGTGCTAGTAGCGGGAGTTTCTACAATGAGCAGTTCTTC.

There are many counts of this clonotype. This may be a read error, as it is one base from a much larger clone. The chain employs TRBV6-1 and TRBJ2-1; tentatively, D is TRBD1 (5 bases). The DNA end is a closer match to TRBJ2-7, so the J assignment may be wrong. Germline V lookup: CDR1 MNHNS, CDR2 SASEGT. This CDR3 has 17 residues. The CDR3 DNA is TGTGCCAGCAGTGAAGAAAATTTCGACAGCTCCTACAATGAGCAGTACTTC. Its protein product is CASSEENFDSSYNEQYF.

This clonotype was detected many times. The V and J genes are TRBV7-2 and TRBJ2-4; the D gene is possibly TRBD1 (5 bases). The CDR3 sequence is 14 residues long. Looked up from germline, CDR1 is SGHTA and CDR2 is FQGNSA. V lost 1 base and J lost 6, with 10 bases in between. CDR3 loop: CASSLGTDRNIQYF. The CDR3 region has the DNA TGTGCCAGCAGCTTAGGGACCGACAGAAACATTCAGTACTTC.

A note on this clonotype: An end of the junction does not agree with germline; a read error may underlie this. The chain joins TRBV7-6 to TRBJ1-6; 9 bases agree with TRBD1. The germline CDR1 and CDR2 sequences are SGHVS and FNYEAQ. This CDR3 comprises 17 residues. The CDR3 bases are TGTGCCAGCAGCTTAGTTCCGGGACAGGGACTCTACAATGAGCAGTACTTT. Encoded protein: CASSLVPGQGLYNEQYF.

This clonotype was picked up one time. The chain links TRBV7-6 to TRBJ1-4; no definite D call. Germline values: CDR1 SGHVS, CDR2 FNYEAQ. V lost 0 bases to trimming and J lost 0 bases, with 8 bases between them. The CDR3 length is 16 residues. CDR3 loop: CASSLAGLATNEKLFF. DNA for the CDR3: TGTGCCAGCAGCTTAGCCGGCCTTGCAACTAATGAAAAACTGTTTTTT.

This chain joins TRBV28 and TRBJ2-1, with 12 bases that match TRBD2. The closer fit of TRBJ2-5 to the DNA end suggests the J call may be wrong. Germline values: CDR1 MDHEN, CDR2 SYDVKM. There are 15 residues in the CDR3. The CDR3 region has the DNA TGTGCCAGCAGTCCACCGACTAGCGGGGGAGGGACCCAGTACTTC. This sequence encodes CASSPPTSGGGTQYF.

For this clonotype: This CDR3 fails to terminate in the conserved phenylalanine or tryptophan, so it likely reflects a read error. The DNA is omitted, as the CDR3 cannot be located on it reliably, and the CDR3 follows TCRdb's listing. The chain carries TRBV7-6 and TRBJ2-6; the table's D call, TRBD1, was not checked against the DNA. Per germline, CDR1 SGHVS and CDR2 FNYEAQ. The CDR3 is made up of 18 amino acids, end residues included. The CDR3 is CASSPRQATSNSEQFFGA.

The rearrangement links TRBV6-8 to TRBJ2-1, with D maybe TRBD2 (7 bases). V lost 5 bases, J lost 3 bases, and 14 bases lay in between. The CDR3 runs to 15 residues. Looked up from germline, CDR1 is MNHGY and CDR2 is SAAAGT. The CDR3 loop is CASSDGGPFYNEQFF. The CDR3 region has the DNA TGTGCCAGCAGTGACGGGGGGCCGTTCTACAATGAGCAGTTCTTC.

This clonotype has a count of ten or more. The rearrangement links TRBV28 to TRBJ2-1, with 9 bases identical to TRBD2. Near its end, the DNA agrees better with TRBJ2-7, so the J call may be wrong. The CDR3 length is 15 residues. In germline, CDR1 is MDHEN, CDR2 SYDVKM. The CDR3 region has the DNA TGTGCCAGCAACACCCCGGGACTAGCTGAATACGAGCAGTACTTC. Encoded protein: CASNTPGLAEYEQYF.

This clonotype was detected only a few times. No conserved phenylalanine or tryptophan ends this CDR3, so it is likely a read error. No DNA is shown, since the ends of the CDR3 on it are uncertain; the CDR3 is the one TCRdb lists. The rearrangement uses TRBV7-2 and TRBJ2-7; TRBD1 was called by the table and not checked on the DNA. The CDR3 comprises 17 residues, both ends counted. CDR1 is SGHTA, CDR2 FQGNSA, per germline. This CDR3 is CASSLSAHRAYGYTFGS.

The V gene is TRBV7-9, the J gene TRBJ2-7; D is unclear. V lost 4 bases and J lost 7, with 11 bases in between. There are 12 residues in the CDR3. The germline V gene encodes CDR1 SEHNR and CDR2 FQNEAQ (reference sequence). The CDR3 spells CASSSAGLEQYF. Written as DNA, the CDR3 is TGTGCCAGCAGCTCTGCTGGCCTGGAGCAGTACTTC.

This clonotype has a handful of counts. The chain carries TRBV3-1 and TRBJ1-3; D possibly corresponds to TRBD1 (5 bases). Germline V CDR1 and CDR2: LGHDT, YNNKEL (reference sequence). This CDR3 comprises 15 residues. V lost 4 bases and J 2 bases, leaving 12 bases between the germline ends. Written as DNA, the CDR3 is TGTGCCAGCAGCCCGAGGGCGGGGGCTGGAAACACCATATATTTT. Translated, it gives CASSPRAGAGNTIYF.

The chain joins TRBV7-2 to TRBJ2-3; weak D call: TRBD2 (7 bases). TRBJ2-7 explains the end of the DNA better; the J call may be wrong. The CDR3 spans 15 residues. Per germline, CDR1 SGHTA and CDR2 FQGNSA. The chain's CDR3 is CASSLFYGGPYEQYF. CDR3 DNA: TGTGCCAGCAGCTTATTTTACGGGGGGCCTTACGAGCAGTACTTC.

This clonotype was recorded many times. This sequence joins TRBV27 and TRBJ1-5, with D possibly TRBD1 on 5 matching bases. CDR3 length equals 15 residues. Trimming removed 1 base at V and 3 bases at J, with 10 bases between. Germline loops: CDR1 MNHEY, CDR2 SMNVEV (reference sequence). CDR3 nucleotide sequence: TGTGCCAGCAGTTTATTCCAGGGTTCCAATCAGCCCCAGCATTTT. Translating it yields CASSLFQGSNQPQHF.

This clonotype was counted at least ten times. The CDR3 end shows no conserved phenylalanine or tryptophan, and so a read error is likely. It is unclear where the CDR3 begins or ends on the DNA, so no DNA is shown, and the CDR3 is as TCRdb lists it. The chain couples TRBV7-2 to TRBJ2-7; no DNA check was done on the table's D call, TRBD2. Germline loops: CDR1 SGHTA, CDR2 FQGNSA. The CDR3 has 16 residues if both end residues are counted. The CDR3 sequence: CASSLDRMDYGYTFGS.

The sample holds a few counts of this clonotype. Lacking the conserved final phenylalanine or tryptophan, this CDR3 likely reflects a read error. The DNA is omitted, as the CDR3 cannot be located on it reliably, and the CDR3 follows TCRdb's listing. The V call is TRBV28, the J call TRBJ2-6; the table calls TRBD2, which could not be checked here. Germline V gene sequence: CDR1 MDHEN, CDR2 SYDVKM. Including both end residues, the CDR3 is 14 amino acids long. CDR3 amino acids: CASSLTSGTLFFGA.

This clonotype was counted at least ten times. Germline is not matched at one junction end, which may reflect a read error. This sequence joins TRBV5-1 and TRBJ2-7; D gene ambiguous. This CDR3 is 13 amino acids long. Looked up from germline, CDR1 is SGHRS and CDR2 is YFSETQ. CDR3 residues: CASSLASSYEQYF. CDR3 bases: TGTGCCAGCAGCCTGGCAAGCTCCTACGAGCAGTACTTC.

By its share, this clonotype is medium-sized. Germline and junction disagree at one end, which may indicate a read error. The V call is TRBV5-4, the J call TRBJ2-5; D is unclear. The CDR3 is 14 amino acids. Germline CDR1 and CDR2: SGHNT and YYREEE (reference sequence). CDR3 bases: TGCGCCAGCAGCTTGGCTCAGCATCAAGAGACCCAGTACTTC. Its translation is CASSLAQHQETQYF.

This clonotype was counted once. The gene calls are TRBV7-2 and TRBJ2-1, with no clear D. There are 14 residues in the CDR3. Germline CDR1 and CDR2: SGHTA and FQGNSA. Trimming removed 5 bases from V and 7 bases from J, with 15 bases in between. CDR3 sequence (DNA): TGTGCCAGCAGCCCTACAAGGGTTGCAAATGAGCAGTTCTTC. Encoded protein: CASSPTRVANEQFF.

By sample fraction, this clonotype is medium-sized. CDR3 in amino acids: CASSAREGWYPGELFF. The CDR3 coding sequence is TGTGCCAGCAGCGCGAGAGAAGGGTGGTATCCCGGGGAGCTGTTTTTT. The V and J genes are TRBV5-6 and TRBJ2-2, with D unresolved. Trimming took off 4 bases at V and 6 bases at J, with 19 bases between the two ends. The CDR3 totals 16 residues. Germline CDR1 and CDR2: SGHDT and YYEEEE.

Many counts were recorded for this clonotype. This rearrangement joins TRBV6-1 to TRBJ2-5, with 8 positions matching TRBD1. The CDR3 loop spans 13 amino acids. Germline CDR1 MNHNS, CDR2 SASEGT. Trimming cost V 5 bases and J 4 bases; bases outside gene matches: 3. The CDR3 coding sequence is TGTGCCAGCAGTACAGGGGGTCGAGAGACCCAGTACTTC. It encodes CASSTGGRETQYF.

This clonotype has a handful of counts. J is TRBJ1-2 and V is TRBV7-8; 7 positions match TRBD1. CDR1 is SGHVS and CDR2 is FQNEAQ in the germline V gene. The CDR3 sequence is 18 residues long. The V gene end was trimmed by 1 base and the J gene end by 4 bases; junction bases not matched to a gene: 15. The DNA of the CDR3 is TGTGCCAGCAGCTTAGGCAGGACAGGAACTTTGGCCCCCTATGGCTACACCTTC. Translating gives CASSLGRTGTLAPYGYTF. The full variable domain, in which reference TRBV7-8 and TRBJ1-2 provide the parts outside the CDR3, is GAGVSQSPRYKVAKRGQDVALRCDPISGHVSLFWYQQALGQGPEFLTYFQNEAQLDKSGLPSDRFFAERPEGSVSTLKIQRTQQEDSAVYLCASSLGRTGTLAPYGYTFGSGTRLTVV.

V and J are TRBV7-9 and TRBJ2-3; TRBD1 is a possible D gene (5 bases). In germline, CDR1 is SEHNR, CDR2 FQNEAQ (reference sequence). CDR3 length: 16 residues. The V end lost 1 base, the J end lost 6 bases, and 17 bases lay between the germline ends. CDR3 sequence reads: CASSLEPFTGEDTQYF. The CDR3 nucleotides are TGTGCCAGCAGCTTAGAACCCTTCACAGGAGAGGATACGCAGTATTTT.

This clonotype was recorded at least ten times. This sequence joins TRBV27 and TRBJ2-3; 12 nucleotides align to TRBD2. Germline CDR1 is MNHEY and CDR2 is SMNVEV (reference sequence). V lost 3 bases and J lost 6; bases outside the gene matches: 7. The length of the CDR3 is 16 residues. DNA of the CDR3: TGTGCCAGCAGTTTTACGACTAGCGGGAGTGAGGATACGCAGTATTTT. Encoded protein: CASSFTTSGSEDTQYF.

This rearrangement joins TRBV7-2 to TRBJ2-3, with a weak D call TRBD1 (5 bases). V dropped 0 bases and J dropped 3 bases, with 10 bases sitting between them. CDR1 SGHTA and CDR2 FQGNSA come from the germline V gene. The CDR3 sequence is 15 residues long. Here the CDR3 DNA reads TGTGCCAGCAGCTTAGCCCTTGCAGGGACAGATACGCAGTATTTT. Translating gives CASSLALAGTDTQYF.

V usage is TRBV7-8 and J usage is TRBJ2-3, with 8 bases fitting TRBD1. The DNA end is more similar to TRBJ2-1, so the J call may be wrong. CDR3 length: 18 amino acids. The germline CDR1 and CDR2 sequences are SGHVS and FQNEAQ. CDR3 sequence (DNA): TGTGCCAGCAGCTTAGCACACCCTCGGGACAGGAGAAACAATGAGCAGTTCTTC. Translated, it gives CASSLAHPRDRRNNEQFF.

Points on this clonotype: An end of the junction does not agree with germline; a read error may underlie this. The gene calls are TRBV29-1 and TRBJ1-6; D ambiguous. Germline V lookup: CDR1 SQVTM, CDR2 ANQGSEA. CDR3 length: 15 residues. The CDR3 reads CSVATPSGDTYEQYF. The CDR3 DNA follows: TGCAGCGTCGCAACCCCTAGCGGAGACACCTACGAGCAGTACTTT.